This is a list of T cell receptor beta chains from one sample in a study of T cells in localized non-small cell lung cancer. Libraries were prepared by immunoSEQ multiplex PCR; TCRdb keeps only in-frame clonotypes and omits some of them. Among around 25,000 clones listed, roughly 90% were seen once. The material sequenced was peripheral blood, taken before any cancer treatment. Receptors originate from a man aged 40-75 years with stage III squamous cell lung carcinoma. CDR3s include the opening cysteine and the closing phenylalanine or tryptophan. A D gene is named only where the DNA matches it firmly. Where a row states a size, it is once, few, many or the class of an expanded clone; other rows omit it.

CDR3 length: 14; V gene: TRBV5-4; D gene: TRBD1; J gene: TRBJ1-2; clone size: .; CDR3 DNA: TGTGCCAGCAGCCCCCGGGACAGCAACTATGGCTACACCTTC; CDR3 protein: CASSPRDSNYGYTF
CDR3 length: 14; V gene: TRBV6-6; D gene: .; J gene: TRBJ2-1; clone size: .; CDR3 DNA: TGTGCCAGCAGACCCGGACTAACCTACAATGAGCAGTTCTTC; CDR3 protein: CASRPGLTYNEQFF
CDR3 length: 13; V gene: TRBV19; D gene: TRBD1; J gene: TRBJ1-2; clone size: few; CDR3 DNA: TGTGCCAGTAGATCGGGACAGAACTATGGCTACACCTTC; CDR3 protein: CASRSGQNYGYTF
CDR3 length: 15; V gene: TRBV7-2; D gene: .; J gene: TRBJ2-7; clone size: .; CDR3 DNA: TGTGCCAGCAGCTTAGGGAGGGGCCTGACCTACGAGCAGTACTTC; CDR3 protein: CASSLGRGLTYEQYF
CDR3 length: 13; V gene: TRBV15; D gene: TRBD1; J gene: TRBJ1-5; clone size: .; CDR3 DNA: TGTGCCACCCGACAGGGGCTGGGTCAGCCCCAGCATTTT; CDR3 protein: CATRQGLGQPQHF
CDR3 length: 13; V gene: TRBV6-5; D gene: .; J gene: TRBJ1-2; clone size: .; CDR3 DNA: TGTGCCAGCAGTTACGTACAGGCCTATGGCTACACCTTC; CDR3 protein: CASSYVQAYGYTF
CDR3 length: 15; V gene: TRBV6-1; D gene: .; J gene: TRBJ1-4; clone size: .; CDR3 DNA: TGTGCCAGCAGTGCCGGGGGGGGGTTTAATGAAAAACTGTTTTTT; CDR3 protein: CASSAGGGFNEKLFF
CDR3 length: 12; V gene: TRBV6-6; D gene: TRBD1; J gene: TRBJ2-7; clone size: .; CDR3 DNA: TGTGCCAGCAGATCACAGGGGTACGAGCAGTACTTC; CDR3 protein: CASRSQGYEQYF
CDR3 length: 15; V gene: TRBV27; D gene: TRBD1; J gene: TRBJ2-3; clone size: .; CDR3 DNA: TGTGCCAGCCGAAGACAGGGGGCTTATACAGATACGCAGTATTTT; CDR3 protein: CASRRQGAYTDTQYF
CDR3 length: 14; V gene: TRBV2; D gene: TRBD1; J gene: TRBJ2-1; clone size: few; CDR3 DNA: TGTGCCAGCAGGGACAGGGGCCCACACAATGAGCAGTTCTTC; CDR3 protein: CASRDRGPHNEQFF
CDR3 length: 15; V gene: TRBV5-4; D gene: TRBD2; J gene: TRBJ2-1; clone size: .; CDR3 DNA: TGTGCCAGCAGCTCTCTACTAGCGGGGACCAATGAGCAGTTCTTC; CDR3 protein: CASSSLLAGTNEQFF
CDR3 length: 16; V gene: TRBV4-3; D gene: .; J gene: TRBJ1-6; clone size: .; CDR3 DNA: TGCGCCAGCAGCCAAGGAGGGAGCTCCTATAATTCACCCCTCCACTTT; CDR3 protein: CASSQGGSSYNSPLHF
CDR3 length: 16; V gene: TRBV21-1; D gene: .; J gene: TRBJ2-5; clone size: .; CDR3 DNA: TGTGCCAGCAGCCCCAGGGGCAGGGGCTGGAGAGAGACCCAGTACTTC; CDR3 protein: CASSPRGRGWRETQYF
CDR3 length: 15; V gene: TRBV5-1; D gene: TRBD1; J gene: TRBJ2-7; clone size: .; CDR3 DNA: TGCGCCAGCAGCCTGATGGGACAGGGTGCCTACGAGCAGTACTTC; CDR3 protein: CASSLMGQGAYEQYF
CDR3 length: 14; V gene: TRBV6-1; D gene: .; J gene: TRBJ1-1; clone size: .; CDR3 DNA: TGTGCCAGCAGTGAAGGGACGCCCACAACTGAAGCTTTCTTT; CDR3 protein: CASSEGTPTTEAFF
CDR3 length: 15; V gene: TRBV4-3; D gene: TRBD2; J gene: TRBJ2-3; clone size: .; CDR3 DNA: TGCGCCAGCAGCCAAGCTAGCGGGGGCACAGATACGCAGTATTTT; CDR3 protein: CASSQASGGTDTQYF
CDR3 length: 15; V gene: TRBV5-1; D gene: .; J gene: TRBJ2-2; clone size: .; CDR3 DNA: TGCGCCAGCAGCTTGGTAGGGACCAACACCGGGGAGCTGTTTTTT; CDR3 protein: CASSLVGTNTGELFF
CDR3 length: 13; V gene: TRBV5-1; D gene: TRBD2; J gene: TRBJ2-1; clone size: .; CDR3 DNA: TGCGCCAGCAGCCTTTGGACTAGCCCAGAGCAGTTCTTC; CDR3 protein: CASSLWTSPEQFF
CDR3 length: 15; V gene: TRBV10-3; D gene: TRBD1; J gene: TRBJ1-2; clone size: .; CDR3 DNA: TGTGCCATCAGCCCGACAGGGCAATCTAACTATGGCTACACCTTC; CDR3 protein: CAISPTGQSNYGYTF
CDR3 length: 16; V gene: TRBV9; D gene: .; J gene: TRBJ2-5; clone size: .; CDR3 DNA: TGTGCCAGCAGCGTAGAATCGGCAGGGGTACAAGAGACCCAGTACTTC; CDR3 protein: CASSVESAGVQETQYF
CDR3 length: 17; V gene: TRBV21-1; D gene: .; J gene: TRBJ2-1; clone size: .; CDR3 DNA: TGTGCCAGCAGCAAAGCTGGTAGCGGGAGCTCCTACAATGAGCAGTTCTTC; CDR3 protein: CASSKAGSGSSYNEQFF
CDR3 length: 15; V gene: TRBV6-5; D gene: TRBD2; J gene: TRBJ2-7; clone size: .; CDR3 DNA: TGTGCCAGCAGTCAACGACTAGCCCTTGCTACGAGCACCTACTTC; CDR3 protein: CASSQRLALATSTYF
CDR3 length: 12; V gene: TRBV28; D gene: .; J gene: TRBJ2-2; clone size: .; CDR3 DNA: TGTGCCAGTATGCAACCCCCCGGGGAGCTGTTTTTT; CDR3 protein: CASMQPPGELFF
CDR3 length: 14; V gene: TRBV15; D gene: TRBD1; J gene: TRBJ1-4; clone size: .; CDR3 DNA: TGTGCCACCAGCATCGGACAGGGAGAGGAAAAACTGTTTTTT; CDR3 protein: CATSIGQGEEKLFF
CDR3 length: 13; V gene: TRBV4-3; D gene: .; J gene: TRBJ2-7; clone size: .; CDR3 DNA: TGCGCCAGCAGCCAAGTGGCGGGTGGGAGGCAGTACTTC; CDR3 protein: CASSQVAGGRQYF
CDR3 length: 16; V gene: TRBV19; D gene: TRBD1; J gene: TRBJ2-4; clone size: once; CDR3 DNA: TGTGCCAGTAGTATAGGGGACAGAGTAGCCAAAAACATTCAGTACTTC; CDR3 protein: CASSIGDRVAKNIQYF
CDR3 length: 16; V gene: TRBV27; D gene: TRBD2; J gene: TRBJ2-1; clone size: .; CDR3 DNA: TGTGCCAGCAGTTTATACAGCGGGGGGGCGGGCGATGAGCAGTTCTTC; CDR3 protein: CASSLYSGGAGDEQFF
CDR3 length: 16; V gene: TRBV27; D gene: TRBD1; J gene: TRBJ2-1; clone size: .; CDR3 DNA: TGTGCCAGCAGTTTGTTCCCCGGGACAGGGGCCACTGAGCAGTTCTTC; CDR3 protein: CASSLFPGTGATEQFF
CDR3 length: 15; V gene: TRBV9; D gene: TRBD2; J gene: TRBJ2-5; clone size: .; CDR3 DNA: TGTGCCAGCAGCGTGACTAGCGGGGGACGGGAGACCCAGTACTTC; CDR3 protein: CASSVTSGGRETQYF
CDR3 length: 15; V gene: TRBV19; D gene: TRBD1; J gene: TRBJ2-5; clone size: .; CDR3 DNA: TGTGCCAGTAGTCAAAAGGGACAGGCCCAAGAGACCCAGTACTTC; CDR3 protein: CASSQKGQAQETQYF
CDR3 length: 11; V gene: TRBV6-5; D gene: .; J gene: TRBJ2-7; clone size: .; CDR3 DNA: TGTGCCAGCAATCAGGGCTACGAGCAGTACTTC; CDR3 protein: CASNQGYEQYF
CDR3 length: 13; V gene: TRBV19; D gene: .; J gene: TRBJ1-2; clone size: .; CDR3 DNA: TGTGCCAGTACCCGAGCCCGGCGTTCTGGCTACACCTTC; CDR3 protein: CASTRARRSGYTF
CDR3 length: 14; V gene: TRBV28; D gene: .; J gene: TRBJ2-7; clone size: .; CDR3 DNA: TGTGCCAGCAGTTTATTAAGGCAGATGTACGAGCAGTACTTC; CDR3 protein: CASSLLRQMYEQYF
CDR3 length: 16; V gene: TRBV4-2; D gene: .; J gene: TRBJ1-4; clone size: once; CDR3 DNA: TGTGCCAGCAGCCAAGATGAGTCGAAGGTAATGCAAAAACTGTTTTTT; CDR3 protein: CASSQDESKVMQKLFF
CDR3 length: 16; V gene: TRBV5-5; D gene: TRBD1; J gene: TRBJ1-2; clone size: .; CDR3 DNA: TGTGCCAGCAGCTTGGTCCCGGGGACAGGGAGGGGTGGCTACACCTTC; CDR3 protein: CASSLVPGTGRGGYTF
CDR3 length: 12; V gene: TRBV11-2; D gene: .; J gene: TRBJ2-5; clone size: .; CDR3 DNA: TGTGCCAGCAGCTTACGCCAAGAGACCCAGTACTTC; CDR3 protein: CASSLRQETQYF
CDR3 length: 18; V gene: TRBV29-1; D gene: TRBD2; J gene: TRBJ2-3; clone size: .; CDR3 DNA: TGCAGCGTTCGGACTAGCGGGAGTCCAGGGATGAGCACAGATACGCAGTATTTT; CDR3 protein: CSVRTSGSPGMSTDTQYF
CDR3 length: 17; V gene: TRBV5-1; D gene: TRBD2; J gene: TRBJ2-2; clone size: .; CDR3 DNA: TGCGCCAGCAGCTTGGAGGCGGGAGGGCCGGGAACCGGGGAGCTGTTTTTT; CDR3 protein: CASSLEAGGPGTGELFF
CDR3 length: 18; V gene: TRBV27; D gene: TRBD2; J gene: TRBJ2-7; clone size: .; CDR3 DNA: TGTGCCAGCAGTTCCCCACTCGGACTAGCGGGGTACTCCTACGAGCAGTACTTC; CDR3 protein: CASSSPLGLAGYSYEQYF
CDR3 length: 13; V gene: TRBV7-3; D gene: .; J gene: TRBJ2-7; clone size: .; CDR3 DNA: TGTGCCAGCAGCTTGGACGGGAGTTACGAGCAGTACTTC; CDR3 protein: CASSLDGSYEQYF
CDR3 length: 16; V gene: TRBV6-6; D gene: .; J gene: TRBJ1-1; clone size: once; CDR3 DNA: TGTGCCAGCAGCTCCGAACCTCCGGGAACCAACACTGAAGCTTTCTTT; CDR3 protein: CASSSEPPGTNTEAFF
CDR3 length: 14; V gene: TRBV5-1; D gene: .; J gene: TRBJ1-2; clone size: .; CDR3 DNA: TGCGCCAGCAGCTTGGCGGAGGTTTCCTATGGCTACACCTTC; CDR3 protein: CASSLAEVSYGYTF
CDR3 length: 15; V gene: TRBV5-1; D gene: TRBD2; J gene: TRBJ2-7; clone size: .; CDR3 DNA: TGCGCCAGCAGCTTGGGCGGACTAGCGGGAGACGAGCAGTACTTC; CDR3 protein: CASSLGGLAGDEQYF
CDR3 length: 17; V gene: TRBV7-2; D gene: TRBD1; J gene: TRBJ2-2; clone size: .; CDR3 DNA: TGTGCCAGCAGCTTAAGATGGGGCAGGGGGTACACCGGGGAGCTGTTTTTT; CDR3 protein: CASSLRWGRGYTGELFF
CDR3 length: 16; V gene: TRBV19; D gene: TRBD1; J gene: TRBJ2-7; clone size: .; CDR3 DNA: TGTGCCAGTAGTCAGCTACCGGGACAGGGGGATTACGAGCAGTACTTC; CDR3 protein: CASSQLPGQGDYEQYF
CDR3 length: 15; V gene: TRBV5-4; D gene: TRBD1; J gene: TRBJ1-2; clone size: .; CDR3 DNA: TGTGCCAGCAACAAAGGGGACAGGGACGACTATGGCTACACCTTC; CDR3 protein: CASNKGDRDDYGYTF
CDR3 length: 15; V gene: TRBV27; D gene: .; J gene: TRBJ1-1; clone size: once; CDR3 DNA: TGTGCCAGCAGTTTATCGATCGGGGGGCGAACTGAAGCTTTCTTT; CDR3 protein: CASSLSIGGRTEAFF
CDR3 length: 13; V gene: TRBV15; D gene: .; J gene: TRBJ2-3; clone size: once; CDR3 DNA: TGTGCCACCAGATCACTAGATGCGGATACGCAGTATTTT; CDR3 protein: CATRSLDADTQYF
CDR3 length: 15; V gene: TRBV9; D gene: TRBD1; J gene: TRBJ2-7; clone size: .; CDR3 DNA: TGTGCCAGCAGCGACCGGGACAGCCCTTCCTACGAGCAGTACTTC; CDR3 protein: CASSDRDSPSYEQYF
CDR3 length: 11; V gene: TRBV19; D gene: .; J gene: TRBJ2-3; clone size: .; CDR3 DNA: TGTGCCCCATACGGGGCAGATACGCAGTATTTT; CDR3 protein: CAPYGADTQYF
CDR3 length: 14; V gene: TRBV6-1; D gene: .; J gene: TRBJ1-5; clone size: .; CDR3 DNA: TGTGCCAGCTACTCGGGGCAGGCCAATCAGCCCCAGCATTTT; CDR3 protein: CASYSGQANQPQHF
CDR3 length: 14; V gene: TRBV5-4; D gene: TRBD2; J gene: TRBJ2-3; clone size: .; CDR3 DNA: TGTGCCAGCAGCTTGACAGCGGGAGCAGATACGCAGTATTTT; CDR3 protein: CASSLTAGADTQYF
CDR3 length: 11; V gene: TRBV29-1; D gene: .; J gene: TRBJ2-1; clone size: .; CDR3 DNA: TGCAGCGTTGGCGTTTTTGGAGAGCAGTTCTTC; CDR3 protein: CSVGVFGEQFF
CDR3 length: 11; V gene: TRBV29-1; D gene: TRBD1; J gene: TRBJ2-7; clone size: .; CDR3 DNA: TGCAGCGTTGCAGGGGGTCGCGAGCAGTACTTC; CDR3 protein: CSVAGGREQYF
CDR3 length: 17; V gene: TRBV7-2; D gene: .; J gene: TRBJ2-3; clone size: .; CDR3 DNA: TGTGCCAGCAGCACAAGGGGGCGGGGGGTCGGCACAGATACGCAGTATTTT; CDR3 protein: CASSTRGRGVGTDTQYF
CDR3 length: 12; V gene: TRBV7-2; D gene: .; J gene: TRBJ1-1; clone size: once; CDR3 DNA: TGTGCCAGCAGCTCTCCAGGGAGAGAAGCTTTCTTT; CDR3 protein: CASSSPGREAFF
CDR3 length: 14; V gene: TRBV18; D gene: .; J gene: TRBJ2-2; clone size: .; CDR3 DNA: TGTGCCAGCTCACCTCTCTCTCCCACCGGGGAGCTGTTTTTT; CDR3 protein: CASSPLSPTGELFF
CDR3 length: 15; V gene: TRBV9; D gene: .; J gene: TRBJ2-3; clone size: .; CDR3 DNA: TGTGCCAGCAGCGTAGGTGGAGGCAGGGCGGATACGCAGTATTTT; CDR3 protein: CASSVGGGRADTQYF
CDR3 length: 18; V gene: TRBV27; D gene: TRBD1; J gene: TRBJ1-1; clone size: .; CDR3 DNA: TGTGCCAGCAGTCCAGGGACAGGGGGGAGTGGAGTGAACACTGAAGCTTTCTTT; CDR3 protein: CASSPGTGGSGVNTEAFF
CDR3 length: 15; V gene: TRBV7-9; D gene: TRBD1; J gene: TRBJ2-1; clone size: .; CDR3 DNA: TGTGCCAGCAGCTCGGACAGGGACGCGTACAATGAGCAGTTCTTC; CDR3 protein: CASSSDRDAYNEQFF